The clone carrying this T cell receptor beta chain has only a few counts. Germline-derived CDR1 and CDR2 are SGHTA and FQGNSA. V lost 2 bases, J lost 8 bases, and 10 bases lay in between. There are 13 residues in the CDR3. The data stem from a study of blood T cell repertoires in COVID-19. Per the original data handling: For nucleated cells, counts were estimated from reference gene primer amplification. This table comes from immunoSEQ multiplex PCR, and its TCRdb copy is limited to in-frame clones, with some not included. That table supplies the V and J calls and clone size; D and trimming were determined from the DNA. The top ten hold 3.7% of the sample, which has 150,000 to 200,000 clones, 87% seen once.

Sequencing was carried out using peripheral blood. This chain uses TRBV7-2 with TRBJ2-1; D remains unclear. This TCR derives from a young man with active or convalescent COVID-19. CDR3 sequence reads: CASSLSPVDEQFF. The CDR3, as DNA: TGTGCCAGCAGCTTATCCCCCGTCGATGAGCAGTTCTTC. The entire variable domain, with the rest obtained from reference TRBV7-2 and TRBJ2-1, is as follows: GAGVSQSPSNKVTEKGKDVELRCDPISGHTALYWYRQSLGQGLEFLIYFQGNSAPDKSGLPSDRFSAERTGGSVSTLTIQRTQQEDSAVYLCASSLSPVDEQFFGPGTRLTVL.